The T cell receptor (beta chain) described here comes from a study of shared clonotypes between healthy human individuals. Notes on the study in general: Generation of non-shared clonotypes was less probable than generation of clonotypes shared by all four donors. The naive CD4 repertoires of several donors were compared, and approximately 4.5% of clonotypes were shared. Relative to memory subsets, naive subsets generally showed larger estimated richness.

TCRdb's table, derived via immunoSEQ multiplex PCR, lists solely in-frame clones and lacks some. The table includes 2,500,000 or so clones, approximately 93% detected once. The V gene's germline CDR1 is LGHNA and CDR2 YSLEER. The CDR3 is 19 amino acids. V lost 8 bases, J lost 5 bases, and 26 bases stayed unmatched. As to this clone: What it binds is unknown.

The TCR was taken from a man aged 18 to 30 in good health. Some clones in this sample may be carry-over from other donors' samples. The chain uses TRBV4-3 and TRBJ2-7; 8 bases are shared with TRBD1. Sample: naive CD4+ T cells from PBMCs. The subset was: CD45RA+ positively selected. The DNA for the CDR3 is TGCGCCAGCCACCTCCCGGGGGCAGGGGGCGAGGAAGGCCTTGACGAGCAGTACTTC. Translating it yields CASHLPGAGGEEGLDEQYF.